The entry that follows covers one T cell receptor beta chain sequence. This clonotype was seen many times. The antigen this receptor binds is unknown. Per-base quality was not reported, and no clone a single base away is much larger than it. This sample was taken from a study of T-cell reconstitution after alpha-beta-depleted transplantation in children (dated by TCRdb to 2015 to 2016). About the study as a whole: Using TCR repertoire profiling, the study followed T-cell immune reconstitution in a quantitative way in children after TCRalphabeta/CD19-depleted allogeneic hematopoietic cell transplantation.

Per the germline V gene (reference sequence), DFQATT is the CDR1 and SNEGSKA is the CDR2. Trimming at the junction amounts to 1 base on V and 5 bases on J, and the germline ends lie 12 bases apart. The CDR3 contains 14 residues, cysteine and phenylalanine counted. Only CDR3 DNA is held: 42 bases, read in frame from base 1. Library preparation used PCR. Instrument used: Illumina HiSeq 2500. TCR library preparation used molecular barcoding, with unique molecular identifiers applied to normalize quantification of the TCRbeta repertoire. The public reads were reprocessed in TCRdb via fastp at Q25 and MiXCR, keeping in-frame beta chains. Each CDR3 protein gets just one entry, which takes the most common genes and DNA from the rows behind it. The sample yields 600,000 to 700,000 distinct CDR3 sequences; around 16% were counted once. About 1.1% of the sample lies in the top ten.

The chain was built from TRBV20-1 and TRBJ2-1; TRBD1 is perhaps the D gene, given 6 matching bases. The source material was PBMCs from the stem cell graft donor, sampled from the stem cell graft. The clonotype originates from a human donor who donated a stem cell graft to a child with acute myeloid leukemia. The CDR3 has the sequence CSARGQAFNNEQFF. In nucleotides, the sequence is TGCAGTGCTAGAGGACAGGCGTTCAACAATGAGCAGTTCTTC.